A selection of T cell receptor beta chains follows, all from one sample in a study of response to subunit inactivated influenza vaccine. TCRdb re-derived calls from the RT-PCR reads in MiXCR, one entry per CDR3 protein. Of about 700,000 distinct CDR3 sequences listed, 15% to 19% are singletons. Sequenced material: PBMCs from blood, taken 12 days after vaccination. The source of these receptors is a man between 50 and 59 years old who received an inactivated influenza vaccine. Each CDR3 is given with its conserved first and last residue. D genes are given only for firm matches. The size of a clone is reported for some rows only, either as once, few or many, or as a class for expanded clones.

few,TRBV5-1,14,TRBD1,TRBJ2-7,TGCGCCAGCAGCTCGGGACAGGGAATCTACGAGCAGTACTTC,CASSSGQGIYEQYF
few,TRBV28,17,TRBD2,TRBJ2-3,TGTGCCAGCAGTGTAATAACTAGCGGGAGCGAGGTGGATACGCAGTATTTT,CASSVITSGSEVDTQYF
few,TRBV7-9,15,-,TRBJ2-7,TGTGCCAGCAGCTTGGGGGAACTAGATTTATACGAGCAGTACTTC,CASSLGELDLYEQYF
-,TRBV24-1,17,TRBD2,TRBJ2-7,TGTGCCACCAGTGAAACCGGGACTAGCGGGAGATTGGACGAGCAGTACTTC,CATSETGTSGRLDEQYF
few,TRBV11-3,14,-,TRBJ2-1,TGTGCCAGCAGCTTACAAGGAGAATACAATGAGCAGTTCTTC,CASSLQGEYNEQFF
many,TRBV12-3/TRBV12-4,13,-,TRBJ1-5,TGTGCCAGCAGGTCGGTAGCCTCTCAGCCCCAGCATTTT,CASRSVASQPQHF
-,TRBV12-3/TRBV12-4,13,TRBD1,TRBJ1-1,TGTGCCAGCAGCACGACAGGGTTAACTGAAGCTTTCTTT,CASSTTGLTEAFF
few,TRBV4-1,14,-,TRBJ2-1,TGCGCCAGCAGCCAAGCGGATGCTTACAATGAGCAGTTCTTC,CASSQADAYNEQFF
few,TRBV15,15,TRBD1,TRBJ1-4,TGTGCCACCAGCAGAGTACAGGGGAATAATGAAAAACTGTTTTTT,CATSRVQGNNEKLFF
-,TRBV20-1,16,TRBD2,TRBJ2-1,TGCAGTGCTTCTAAGGGGAGACTAGCGGGAGTGAATGAGCAGTTCTTC,CSASKGRLAGVNEQFF
-,TRBV20-1,18,-,TRBJ2-5,TGCAGTGCTAGAGAACACCTTCTTTATCTGGCGGGGCGGGGGACCCAGTACTTC,CSAREHLLYLAGRGTQYF
-,TRBV10-3,13,-,TRBJ2-7,TGTGCCATCAGTACCCAAACCCCGTACGAGCAGTACTTC,CAISTQTPYEQYF
-,TRBV28,12,-,TRBJ1-1,TGTGCCAGCAGAGCAGGGTACCCTGAAGCTTTCTTT,CASRAGYPEAFF
-,TRBV25-1,15,TRBD1,TRBJ2-1,TGTGCCAGCAGTGAGGGGCAGGGGGCGCGGAATGAGCAGTTCTTC,CASSEGQGARNEQFF
-,TRBV4-1,13,-,TRBJ2-5,TGCGCCAGCAGCCAAGTAGTGGGAGAGACCCAGTACTTC,CASSQVVGETQYF
many,TRBV5-5,14,-,TRBJ2-1,TGTGCCAGCAGCCCAGCGGAAAACTACAATGAGCAGTTCTTC,CASSPAENYNEQFF
-,TRBV7-3,18,TRBD1,TRBJ2-6,TGTGCCAGCAGCTATCCGGGACAGGGGGCTAAGGGGGCCAACGTCCTGACTTTC,CASSYPGQGAKGANVLTF
-,TRBV5-8,16,TRBD2,TRBJ2-5,TGTGCCAGCAGCTTGGTACTAGCGGGGGTCTCGGGGACCCAGTACTTC,CASSLVLAGVSGTQYF
few,TRBV7-8,16,-,TRBJ2-1,TGTGCCAGCAGCTTAGGTGGCAGGGGAGTAGGGAATGAGCAGTTCTTC,CASSLGGRGVGNEQFF
many,TRBV11-2,17,-,TRBJ1-6,TGTGCCAGCAGCTCCGTGGGGGGGCGAGCTTATAATTCACCCCTCCACTTT,CASSSVGGRAYNSPLHF
-,TRBV20-1,16,-,TRBJ1-6,TGCAGTGCAAGGTTATCCGGGACCCTTTATAATTCACCCCTCCACTTT,CSARLSGTLYNSPLHF
-,TRBV28,17,-,TRBJ2-7,TGTGCCAGCAGTTTGAGACCGAGGATCTTGCAGGGCCACGAGCAGTACTTC,CASSLRPRILQGHEQYF
-,TRBV20-1,15,TRBD2,TRBJ2-5,TGCAGTGCTAGAGATCAGACTAGCGGGAGCGAGACCCAGTACTTC,CSARDQTSGSETQYF
-,TRBV28,15,-,TRBJ1-4,TGTGCCAGCAGTTTAGAGGGCAGGAGGAATGAAAAACTGTTTTTT,CASSLEGRRNEKLFF
-,TRBV5-1,16,TRBD2,TRBJ2-7,TGCGCCAGCAGCTTACTAGCGGGGGGACGACGCTACGAGCAGTACTTC,CASSLLAGGRRYEQYF
few,TRBV5-1,15,-,TRBJ1-1,TGCGCCAGCAGCTGGCCGGGGGGTGTGAACACTGAAGCTTTCTTT,CASSWPGGVNTEAFF
few,TRBV6-5,14,TRBD2,TRBJ2-7,TGTGCCAGCAGTTCCCAGACTAGCGGGACCTTCAGGTACTTC,CASSSQTSGTFRYF
-,TRBV7-2,13,-,TRBJ2-7,TGTGCCAGCAGCCAGTCCAGACACTACGAGCAGTACTTC,CASSQSRHYEQYF
-,TRBV20-1,13,-,TRBJ2-7,TGCAGTACCCCCGGGCCAGCAGCCTACGAGCAGTACTTC,CSTPGPAAYEQYF
few,TRBV18,17,-,TRBJ2-7,TGTGCCAGCTCACCAGCAACGGAAAGGGTTTTTCTCTACGAGCAGTACTTC,CASSPATERVFLYEQYF
few,TRBV20-1,12,-,TRBJ2-7,TGCAGTGCTCCTGACAGCTCCTACGAGCAGTACTTC,CSAPDSSYEQYF
-,TRBV28,17,TRBD1,TRBJ1-2,TGTGCCAGCAGTTTATATGTAGGGGGACAGAGATATTATGGCTACACCTTC,CASSLYVGGQRYYGYTF
few,TRBV4-2,16,TRBD1,TRBJ2-7,TGTGCCAGCAGCCAAGGGACAGGCGTCCTAACCTACGAGCAGTACTTC,CASSQGTGVLTYEQYF
-,TRBV30,14,-,TRBJ2-1,TGTGCCTGGAACGGGAGAGGCTCCTACAATGAGCAGTTCTTC,CAWNGRGSYNEQFF
few,TRBV6-5,14,TRBD1,TRBJ1-5,TGTGCCAGCAGTTGGGACAGGGGGAATCAGCCCCAGCATTTT,CASSWDRGNQPQHF
many,TRBV7-9,11,-,TRBJ2-7,TGTGCCAGCAGAGACGGATACGAGCAGTACTTC,CASRDGYEQYF
-,TRBV28,15,-,TRBJ2-5,TGTGCCAGCAGTTTACTCCTAGTTAGTAGGGAGACCCAGTACTTC,CASSLLLVSRETQYF
-,TRBV20-1,13,-,TRBJ2-7,TGCAGTGCTAGAGACAGATACCCCTACGAGCAGTACTTC,CSARDRYPYEQYF
-,TRBV19,14,-,TRBJ1-1,TGTGCCAGTAGTATCTGGCACGAAGACACTGAAGCTTTCTTT,CASSIWHEDTEAFF
few,TRBV27,17,TRBD2,TRBJ2-1,TGTGCCAGCAGTTTAGGGACTAGCGGGGGGCGGTACAATGAGCAGTTCTTC,CASSLGTSGGRYNEQFF
many,TRBV7-2,13,-,TRBJ2-3,TGTGCCAGCAGCTTAGAGAGGACAGATACGCAGTATTTT,CASSLERTDTQYF
-,TRBV5-3,16,-,TRBJ1-4,TGTGCCAGAAGCCTGAGCTACAGTGCAACTAATGAAAAACTGTTTTTT,CARSLSYSATNEKLFF
-,TRBV7-9,17,TRBD1,TRBJ2-1,TGTGCCAGCAGCTTAACAGGGTTCAGGGGGTTCCACAATGAGCAGTTCTTC,CASSLTGFRGFHNEQFF
-,TRBV7-2,15,TRBD1,TRBJ1-6,TGTGCCAGCAGCTTAGGGACAGGGAGGAATTCACCCCTCCACTTT,CASSLGTGRNSPLHF
-,TRBV11-2,15,-,TRBJ1-6,TGTGCCAGCAGCACGACCGACACGTATAATTCACCCCTCCACTTT,CASSTTDTYNSPLHF
many,TRBV28,18,-,TRBJ2-5,TGTGCCAGCAGTTTTCTCCCTACCATCTTCCAGGATTTCGAGACCCAGTACTTC,CASSFLPTIFQDFETQYF
many,TRBV4-3,14,-,TRBJ2-1,TGCGCCAGCAGCCCCGGGGTTGCTTGGAGGGAGCAGTTCTTC,CASSPGVAWREQFF
many,TRBV15,12,-,TRBJ1-2,TGTGCCACCAGCGAGGGAGCGGGTGGCTACACCTTC,CATSEGAGGYTF
-,TRBV15,16,-,TRBJ2-2,TGTGCCACCAGCAGAGATCTACAGGTGGACACCGGGGAGCTGTTTTTT,CATSRDLQVDTGELFF
few,TRBV20-1,16,TRBD2,TRBJ2-5,TGCAGTGCTCCCGGTTTCACTAGCGGGAGCCAAGAGACCCAGTACTTC,CSAPGFTSGSQETQYF
-,TRBV30,14,-,TRBJ2-2,TGTGCCTGGAGTTCGACCTTCACTACCGGGGAGCTGTTTTTT,CAWSSTFTTGELFF
-,TRBV14,18,-,TRBJ2-6,TGTGCCAGCAGTTTCCGTCCGGCCGCGTTCTCTGGGGCCAACGTCCTGACTTTC,CASSFRPAAFSGANVLTF
-,TRBV20-1,14,TRBD2,TRBJ2-3,TGCAGTGCTACGGGACTAACCAGCACAGATACGCAGTATTTT,CSATGLTSTDTQYF
few,TRBV20-1,17,-,TRBJ2-3,TGCAGTGCTCTTTCCTTTCGGTTGGGGGGCTTCACAGATACGCAGTATTTT,CSALSFRLGGFTDTQYF
-,TRBV7-2,12,-,TRBJ1-2,TGTGCCAGCAGCTTAGCCAAAGGTGGCTACACCTTC,CASSLAKGGYTF
few,TRBV5-1,13,-,TRBJ2-3,TGCGCCAGCAGCTACAGGGAGCCAGATACGCAGTATTTT,CASSYREPDTQYF
-,TRBV5-1,13,-,TRBJ2-7,TGCGCCAGCAGCTCCTCGGGATACCGCGAGCAGTACTTC,CASSSSGYREQYF
-,TRBV29-1,13,TRBD1,TRBJ2-1,TGCAGCGTTGGTGGGGACAGGGCCAATGAGCAGTTCTTC,CSVGGDRANEQFF
-,TRBV7-9,15,-,TRBJ1-6,TGTGCCAGCAGCTTAGGGCAGGCTGATAATTCACCCCTCCACTTT,CASSLGQADNSPLHF